Listed below are T cell receptor beta chains from one sample, sequenced in a study of blood T cell repertoires in COVID-19. This table comes from immunoSEQ multiplex PCR, and its TCRdb copy is limited to in-frame clones, with some not included. Of roughly 330,000 clones in the sample, 80% to 90% were seen once. Source material: peripheral blood. Every receptor here comes from a man aged 25-45 years with COVID-19, enrolled during active disease. Both conserved end residues are part of each CDR3. A D gene is named only where the DNA matches it firmly. Only some rows state a clone size, as once, few, many or a class for expanded clones.

abundance: NA; d_gene: NA; v_gene: TRBV6-6; j_gene: TRBJ1-1; CDR3nt: TGTGCCAGCAGCCAACCGGGGGGCACTGAAGCTTTCTTT; CDR3aa: CASSQPGGTEAFF
abundance: NA; d_gene: NA; v_gene: TRBV3-1/TRBV3-2; j_gene: TRBJ2-7; CDR3nt: TGTGCCAGCCTAAGTGGAGGTCACGAGCAGTACTTC; CDR3aa: CASLSGGHEQYF
abundance: NA; d_gene: NA; v_gene: TRBV19; j_gene: TRBJ1-5; CDR3nt: TGTGCCAGTAGTAGAGACGGTAATCAGCCCCAGCATTTT; CDR3aa: CASSRDGNQPQHF
abundance: NA; d_gene: NA; v_gene: TRBV2; j_gene: TRBJ1-1; CDR3nt: TGTGCCAGCAGGATAGACAGGTCGGGAACTGAAGCTTTCTTT; CDR3aa: CASRIDRSGTEAFF
abundance: NA; d_gene: NA; v_gene: TRBV11-3; j_gene: TRBJ2-2; CDR3nt: TGTGCCAGCACCAGTATAACAGGGGAGCTGTTTTTT; CDR3aa: CASTSITGELFF
abundance: NA; d_gene: NA; v_gene: TRBV19; j_gene: TRBJ1-1; CDR3nt: TGTGCCAGTAGTATAGGGCGGCACGGGTACACTGAAGCTTTCTTT; CDR3aa: CASSIGRHGYTEAFF
abundance: NA; d_gene: TRBD2; v_gene: TRBV6-2/TRBV6-3; j_gene: TRBJ2-1; CDR3nt: TGTGCCAGCAGCCGGGGACTAGCGGGAGGGTCCAATGAGCAGTTCTTC; CDR3aa: CASSRGLAGGSNEQFF
abundance: once; d_gene: TRBD1; v_gene: TRBV7-9; j_gene: TRBJ2-1; CDR3nt: TGTGCCAGCAGCAGCGGGACAGGGCGCTACAATGAGCAGTTCTTC; CDR3aa: CASSSGTGRYNEQFF
abundance: NA; d_gene: TRBD2; v_gene: TRBV5-1; j_gene: TRBJ2-5; CDR3nt: TGCGCCAGCAGCTCCTTTAGCGGGAAAGAGACCCAGTACTTC; CDR3aa: CASSSFSGKETQYF
abundance: NA; d_gene: NA; v_gene: TRBV19; j_gene: TRBJ1-2; CDR3nt: TGTGCCAGTAACGCGGCAGGGACTAACTATGGCTACACCTTC; CDR3aa: CASNAAGTNYGYTF
abundance: NA; d_gene: TRBD1; v_gene: TRBV6-6; j_gene: TRBJ2-7; CDR3nt: TGTGCCAGCAGTCGAGCCGGGACAGGGCTCAGCGAGCAGTACTTC; CDR3aa: CASSRAGTGLSEQYF
abundance: NA; d_gene: NA; v_gene: TRBV24-1; j_gene: TRBJ2-1; CDR3nt: TGTGCCACCAGTCCGGGGGGCAACCACAATGAGCAGTTCTTC; CDR3aa: CATSPGGNHNEQFF
abundance: once; d_gene: TRBD1; v_gene: TRBV24-1; j_gene: TRBJ2-1; CDR3nt: TGTGCCACCAGCGCGACAGGGGGCGCGGGTAAGAGTGGGGATAATGAGCAGTTCTTC; CDR3aa: CATSATGGAGKSGDNEQFF
abundance: NA; d_gene: TRBD2; v_gene: TRBV11-2; j_gene: TRBJ2-1; CDR3nt: TGTGCCAGCAGCTTAGTAGCTAGCGGGGGGGCTAGTTCCTACAATGAGCAGTTCTTC; CDR3aa: CASSLVASGGASSYNEQFF
abundance: NA; d_gene: TRBD1; v_gene: TRBV6-5; j_gene: TRBJ2-7; CDR3nt: TGTGCCAGCAGTTACAGTCAGGGGGCCGAGCAGTACTTC; CDR3aa: CASSYSQGAEQYF
abundance: NA; d_gene: NA; v_gene: TRBV21-1; j_gene: TRBJ2-7; CDR3nt: TGTGCCAGCGAGGGGGCACATTACGAGCAGTACTTC; CDR3aa: CASEGAHYEQYF
abundance: NA; d_gene: NA; v_gene: TRBV2; j_gene: TRBJ1-3; CDR3nt: TGTGCCAGCAGTGAACGGTGGGGAGGTGGAAACACCATATATTTT; CDR3aa: CASSERWGGGNTIYF
abundance: NA; d_gene: NA; v_gene: TRBV4-1; j_gene: TRBJ2-5; CDR3nt: TGCGCCAGCAGCCAAGACCTCGGGACTGTAGTGTGGACCCAGTACTTC; CDR3aa: CASSQDLGTVVWTQYF